The rows below give T cell receptor beta chains drawn from one sample of a study of blood T cell repertoires in COVID-19. Only in-frame clones appear in the TCRdb table, and some are missing; sequencing was by immunoSEQ multiplex PCR. The repertoire holds 140,000 or so clones, with roughly 83% as singletons. What was sequenced was peripheral blood. These receptors were obtained from a woman older than 75 with acute or convalescent COVID-19. CDR3s include the opening cysteine and the closing phenylalanine or tryptophan. The D gene is left open where the match is weak.

v_gene	j_gene	d_gene	CDR3nt	CDR3aa
TRBV18	TRBJ2-3	TRBD2	TGTGCCAGCTCACCACGGGGACCGAGCGGGGGGGCAGATACGCAGTATTTT	CASSPRGPSGGADTQYF
TRBV7-2	TRBJ2-3	TRBD2	TGTGCCAGCAGCTTAGCTAGCGGGGGGGCGGATACGCAGTATTTT	CASSLASGGADTQYF
TRBV11-2	TRBJ2-6	.	TGTGCCAGCAGCTTACAGGCTGGGGCCAACGTCCTGACTTTC	CASSLQAGANVLTF
TRBV5-1	TRBJ1-6	TRBD1	TGCGCCAGCAGCTTGGGGATCCGGGACAGGTTAAATTCACCCCTCCACTTT	CASSLGIRDRLNSPLHF
TRBV3-1/TRBV3-2	TRBJ1-2	.	TGTGCCAGCAGCCAATGGACAGCAGCTAACTATGGCTACACCTTC	CASSQWTAANYGYTF
TRBV5-6	TRBJ2-3	.	TGTGCCAGCAGCTTGGTTGGGGGGAACACAGATACGCAGTATTTT	CASSLVGGNTDTQYF
TRBV6-5	TRBJ1-2	TRBD1	TGTGCCAGCAGGATGGGACAGGGGGAAAACTATGGCTACACCTTC	CASRMGQGENYGYTF
TRBV7-9	TRBJ1-5	.	TGTGCCAGCAGCTTAGGCCCGGGCAATCAGCCCCAGCATTTT	CASSLGPGNQPQHF
TRBV7-8	TRBJ1-3	TRBD1	TGTGCCAGCAGCTTTTCTACGGACAGGGATTTCTCTGGAAACACCATATATTTT	CASSFSTDRDFSGNTIYF
TRBV11-1	TRBJ2-1	.	TGTGCCAGCAGCTTATTAAGGGCGGGGCCATACAATGAGCAGTTCTTC	CASSLLRAGPYNEQFF
TRBV19	TRBJ1-2	.	TGTGCCAGTAGTATAGGACAGTATGGCTACACCTTC	CASSIGQYGYTF
TRBV12-3/TRBV12-4	TRBJ1-1	.	TGTGCCAGCAGTAATTCGGGGTACGGTGAAGCTTTCTTT	CASSNSGYGEAFF
TRBV7-9	TRBJ1-6	TRBD1	TGTGCCAGCAGCCGGGGACAGGGGGGGATGGCCCTCCACTTT	CASSRGQGGMALHF
TRBV5-1	TRBJ1-5	.	TGCGCCAGCAGCTTTACAGGGATCAATCAGCCCCAGCATTTT	CASSFTGINQPQHF
TRBV15	TRBJ1-1	TRBD1	TGTGCCACCAGCAGAGGGGACAGGGGGTCCACTGAAGCTTTCTTT	CATSRGDRGSTEAFF
TRBV5-6	TRBJ1-1	TRBD1	TGTGCCAGCAGCCCCCGGGACAGGGGTGGCACTGAAGCTTTCTTT	CASSPRDRGGTEAFF
TRBV2	TRBJ2-3	.	TGTGCCAGCAGTTGGACTTTCGACGCTGGCACAGATACGCAGTATTTT	CASSWTFDAGTDTQYF